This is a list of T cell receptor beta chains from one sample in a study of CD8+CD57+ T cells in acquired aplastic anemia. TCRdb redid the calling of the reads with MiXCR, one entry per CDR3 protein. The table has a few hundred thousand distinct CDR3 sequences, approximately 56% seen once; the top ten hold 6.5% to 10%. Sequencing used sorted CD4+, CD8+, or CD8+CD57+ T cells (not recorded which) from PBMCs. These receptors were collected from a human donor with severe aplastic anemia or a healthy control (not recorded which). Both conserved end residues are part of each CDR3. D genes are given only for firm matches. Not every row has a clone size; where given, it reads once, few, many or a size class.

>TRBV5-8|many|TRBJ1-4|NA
CASTSGGLIVSEKLFF
TGTGCCAGCACTTCCGGGGGGCTGATTGTTAGTGAAAAACTGTTTTTT
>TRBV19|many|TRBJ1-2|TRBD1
CASSDPGQGIGGYTF
TGTGCCAGTAGTGACCCGGGACAGGGAATTGGTGGCTACACCTTC
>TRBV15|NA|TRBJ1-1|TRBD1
CATSMDRARTTEAFF
TGTGCCACCAGCATGGACAGGGCGAGGACCACTGAAGCTTTCTTT
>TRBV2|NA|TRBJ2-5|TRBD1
CASSYDREKETQYF
TGTGCCAGCAGTTATGACAGGGAGAAAGAGACCCAGTACTTC
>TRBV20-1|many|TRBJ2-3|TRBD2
CSAAALAGGTDTQYF
TGCAGTGCTGCCGCACTAGCGGGGGGCACAGATACGCAGTATTTT
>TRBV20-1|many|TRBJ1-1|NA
CSARGWAELLEAFF
TGCAGTGCTAGAGGATGGGCCGAACTACTTGAAGCTTTCTTT
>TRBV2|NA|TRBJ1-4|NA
CASRAGGASNEKLFF
TGTGCCAGCAGAGCCGGAGGCGCGTCTAATGAAAAACTGTTTTTT
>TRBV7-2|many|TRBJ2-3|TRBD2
CASSLGLAGGTQYF
TGTGCCAGCAGCTTAGGGCTAGCGGGGGGGACGCAGTATTTT
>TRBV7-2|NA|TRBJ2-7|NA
CASSSEISREQYF
TGTGCCAGCAGCTCCGAAATATCGAGGGAGCAGTACTTC
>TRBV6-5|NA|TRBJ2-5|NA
CASSFGTQQETQYF
TGTGCCAGCAGTTTCGGGACTCAGCAAGAGACCCAGTACTTC
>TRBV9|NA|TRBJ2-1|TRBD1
CASSVGTGRSDQFF
TGTGCCAGCAGCGTAGGGACAGGAAGGAGTGATCAGTTCTTC
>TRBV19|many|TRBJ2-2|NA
CASIVTDLSNTGELFF
TGTGCCAGTATAGTGACAGATCTATCGAACACCGGGGAGCTGTTTTTT
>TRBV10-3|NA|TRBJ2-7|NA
CAISEGRDGAYEQYF
TGTGCCATCAGTGAGGGCAGGGATGGGGCCTACGAGCAGTACTTC
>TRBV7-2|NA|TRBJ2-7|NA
CASSWAGKREQYF
TGTGCCAGCAGCTGGGCGGGGAAGCGGGAGCAGTACTTC
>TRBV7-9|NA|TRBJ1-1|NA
CASSLYGVRNTEAFF
TGTGCCAGCAGCTTATACGGGGTTCGGAACACTGAAGCTTTCTTT
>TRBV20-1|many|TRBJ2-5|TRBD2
CSARDPGRAGETQYF
TGCAGTGCTAGAGATCCGGGGAGGGCGGGAGAGACCCAGTACTTC
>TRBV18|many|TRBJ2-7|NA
CASSPRNSGTYEQYF
TGTGCCAGCTCACCACGCAACAGCGGAACCTACGAGCAGTACTTC
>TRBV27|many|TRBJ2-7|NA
CASSLSAILAGYEQYF
TGTGCCAGCAGTCTGTCGGCCATCCTAGCAGGTTACGAGCAGTACTTC